This T cell receptor beta chain was obtained from a study of blood T cells in healthy people across ages. Study results and caveats: Per million T cells, the diversity of TCR beta decreased roughly linearly as age advanced.

On this clonotype: The antigen is not known.

Caucasian individuals from Russia who were healthy and aged roughly 6 to 90 acted as donors. This CDR3 comprises 13 residues. Trimming cost V 0 bases and J 3 bases, with 6 bases left between them. From germline, CDR1 is SGDLS and CDR2 YYNGEE. Together with a sample-barcoded 5' primer, a J-beta primer mix was included in a second PCR lasting about 7 to 12 cycles. Through a template-switch adaptor with 12 random nucleotides, each cDNA molecule received a tag. TCRdb redid the calling of the 5' RACE reads with MiXCR, one entry per CDR3 protein. The profile shows some 710,000 distinct CDR3 sequences, around 45% of them singletons.

The rearrangement joins TRBV9 to TRBJ1-2, with D hard to call. Sequences were obtained from blood. The receptor's source is a man older than 75 in good health. The CDR3 loop reads CASSVVGHYGYTF. The CDR3 nucleotides read TGTGCCAGCAGCGTAGTTGGTCACTATGGCTACACCTTC.